This T cell receptor (beta chain) was sequenced in a study of blood T cells in healthy people across ages. Broader study findings: Possibly confounding the expanded clonotype changes was the fact that donor CMV status was unknown. Diversity was higher, and naive CD4+ cells more numerous, in long-lived donors than in aged donors.

With V trimmed by 3 bases and J by 2 bases, 7 bases remained unmatched. CDR1 SQVTM and CDR2 ANQGSEA come from the germline V gene. This CDR3 spans 14 amino acids. Per-sample PBMC isolation yielded at least 7 million cells. The sample holds many counts of this clonotype. Its antigen is unidentified. Through a sample-barcoded 5' primer and a J-beta primer mix, a second PCR was run for roughly 6 to 11 cycles. TCRdb re-analysed the 5' RACE reads in MiXCR, keeping a single row per CDR3 protein. The sample shows roughly 1.5 million distinct CDR3 sequences, roughly 43% of them seen only once. The chain uses TRBV29-1 and TRBJ2-7, with 7 bases lining up with TRBD2. The source material was blood. This sequence was found in a woman aged 18 to 35 in good health. The CDR3, as DNA: TGCAGCGTTGAGGGCCAGCGGGGTACCTACGAGCAGTACTTC. It translates to CSVEGQRGTYEQYF.